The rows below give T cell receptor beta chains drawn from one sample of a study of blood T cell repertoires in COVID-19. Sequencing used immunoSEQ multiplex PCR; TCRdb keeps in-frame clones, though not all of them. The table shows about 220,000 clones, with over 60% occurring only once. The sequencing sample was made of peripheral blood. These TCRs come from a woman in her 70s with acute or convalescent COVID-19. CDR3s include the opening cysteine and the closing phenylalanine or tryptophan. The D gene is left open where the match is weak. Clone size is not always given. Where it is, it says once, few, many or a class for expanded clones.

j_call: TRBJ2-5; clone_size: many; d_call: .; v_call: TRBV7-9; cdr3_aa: CASSRGETGQETQYF; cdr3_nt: TGTGCCAGCAGTCGCGGGGAGACGGGCCAAGAGACCCAGTACTTC
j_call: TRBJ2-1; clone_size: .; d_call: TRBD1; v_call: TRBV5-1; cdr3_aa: CASSPTPGGSYNEQFF; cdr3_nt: TGCGCCAGCAGCCCAACCCCAGGGGGCTCCTACAATGAGCAGTTCTTC
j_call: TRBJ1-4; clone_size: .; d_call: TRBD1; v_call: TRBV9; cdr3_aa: CASSDLRTGETNEKLFF; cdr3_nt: TGTGCCAGCAGCGACCTCCGGACAGGGGAAACTAATGAAAAACTGTTTTTT
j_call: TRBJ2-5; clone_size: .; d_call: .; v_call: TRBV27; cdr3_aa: CASTGETQYF; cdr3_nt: TGTGCCTCGACGGGAGAGACCCAGTACTTC
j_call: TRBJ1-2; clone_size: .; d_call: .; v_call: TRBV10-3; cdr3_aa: CAISGEGTVSSGYTF; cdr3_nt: TGTGCCATCAGTGGCGAGGGCACGGTGAGCTCTGGCTACACCTTC
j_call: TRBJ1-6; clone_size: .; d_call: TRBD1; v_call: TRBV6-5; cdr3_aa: CASSYSTGYTPLHF; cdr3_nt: TGTGCCAGCAGTTACTCGACAGGGTATACACCCCTCCACTTT
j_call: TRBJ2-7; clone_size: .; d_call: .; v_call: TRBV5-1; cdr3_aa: CASSTGQSTYEQYF; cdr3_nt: TGCGCCAGCAGCACCGGACAGAGTACCTACGAGCAGTACTTC
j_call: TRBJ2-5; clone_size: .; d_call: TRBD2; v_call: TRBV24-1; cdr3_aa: CATSDSGGVDQETQYF; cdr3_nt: TGTGCCACCAGTGATTCGGGGGGGGTCGACCAAGAGACCCAGTACTTC
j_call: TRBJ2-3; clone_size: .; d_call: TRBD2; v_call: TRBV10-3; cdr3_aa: CAISEAGGQVDTQYF; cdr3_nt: TGTGCCATCAGTGAGGCGGGGGGGCAGGTAGATACGCAGTATTTT
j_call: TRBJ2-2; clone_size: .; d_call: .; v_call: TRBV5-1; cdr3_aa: CASSSRVDGELFF; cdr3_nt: TGCGCCAGCAGCTCCAGGGTGGACGGGGAGCTGTTTTTT
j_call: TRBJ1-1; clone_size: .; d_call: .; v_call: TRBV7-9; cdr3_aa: CASSREDLRQAEAFF; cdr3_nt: TGTGCCAGCAGCCGAGAGGACCTTAGACAGGCTGAAGCTTTCTTT
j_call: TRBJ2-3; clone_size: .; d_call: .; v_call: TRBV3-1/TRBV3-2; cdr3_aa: CASSPRSSAATDTQYF; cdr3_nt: TGTGCCAGCAGCCCGCGTTCGAGCGCCGCCACAGATACGCAGTATTTT
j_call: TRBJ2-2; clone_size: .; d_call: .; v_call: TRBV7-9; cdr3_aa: CASSTPGNTGELFF; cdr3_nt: TGTGCCAGCAGCACGCCGGGGAACACCGGGGAGCTGTTTTTT
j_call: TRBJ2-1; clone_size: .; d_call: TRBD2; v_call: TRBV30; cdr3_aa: CAWSLAGVNEQFF; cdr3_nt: TGTGCCTGGAGCCTAGCGGGGGTCAATGAGCAGTTCTTC
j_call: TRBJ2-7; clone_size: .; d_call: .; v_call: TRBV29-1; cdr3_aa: CSAGRGRTGNLYEQYF; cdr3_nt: TGCAGCGCCGGAAGGGGACGAACAGGGAATCTCTACGAGCAGTACTTC
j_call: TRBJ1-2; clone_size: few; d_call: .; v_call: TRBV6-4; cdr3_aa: CASSGYPVRFYGYTF; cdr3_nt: TGTGCCAGCAGTGGATATCCGGTACGATTCTATGGCTACACCTTC
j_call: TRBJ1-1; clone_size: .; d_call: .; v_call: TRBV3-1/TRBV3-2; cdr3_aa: CASSQDWRNTEAFF; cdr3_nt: TGTGCCAGCAGCCAAGATTGGAGGAACACTGAAGCTTTCTTT
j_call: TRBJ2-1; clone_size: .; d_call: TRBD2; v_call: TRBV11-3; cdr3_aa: CASSLEGGVLNEQFF; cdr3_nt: TGTGCCAGCAGCTTAGAGGGGGGGGTCCTCAATGAGCAGTTCTTC
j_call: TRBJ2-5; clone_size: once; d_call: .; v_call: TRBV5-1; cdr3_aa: CASSLETAYQETQYF; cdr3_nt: TGCGCCAGCAGCTTGGAGACAGCGTACCAAGAGACCCAGTACTTC
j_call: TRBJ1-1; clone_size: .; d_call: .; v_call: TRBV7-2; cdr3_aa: CASSLGSGAGAVAFF; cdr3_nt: TGTGCCAGCAGCTTAGGTTCCGGGGCGGGGGCAGTAGCTTTCTTT
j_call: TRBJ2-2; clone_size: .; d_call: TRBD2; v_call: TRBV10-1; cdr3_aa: CASRKTSGDTGELFF; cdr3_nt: TGCGCCAGCAGGAAGACTAGCGGGGACACCGGGGAGCTGTTTTTT
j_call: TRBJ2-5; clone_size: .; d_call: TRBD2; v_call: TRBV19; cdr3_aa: CASSIMSGAETQYF; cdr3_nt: TGTGCCAGTAGTATAATGAGCGGGGCAGAGACCCAGTACTTC
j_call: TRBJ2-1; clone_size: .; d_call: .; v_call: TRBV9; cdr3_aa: CASSVYPRAGAGYYNEQFF; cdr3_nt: TGTGCCAGCAGCGTATACCCTAGGGCGGGGGCCGGTTACTACAATGAGCAGTTCTTC
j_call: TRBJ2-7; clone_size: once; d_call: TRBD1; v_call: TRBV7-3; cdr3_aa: CASAVDRGGEQYF; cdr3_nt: TGTGCCAGCGCGGTGGACAGGGGAGGGGAGCAGTACTTC
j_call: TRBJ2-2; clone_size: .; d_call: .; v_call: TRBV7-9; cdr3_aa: CASSLGGNTGELFF; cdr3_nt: TGTGCCAGCAGCTTAGGCGGGAACACCGGGGAGCTGTTTTTT
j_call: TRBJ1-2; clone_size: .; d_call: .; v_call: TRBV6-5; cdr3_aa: CASRTREGGYGYTF; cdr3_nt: TGTGCCAGCAGGACCCGGGAAGGGGGCTATGGCTACACCTTC
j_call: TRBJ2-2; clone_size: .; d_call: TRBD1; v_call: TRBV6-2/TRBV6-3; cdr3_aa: CASSRQGAGELFF; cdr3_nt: TGTGCCAGCAGCAGACAGGGGGCCGGGGAGCTGTTTTTT
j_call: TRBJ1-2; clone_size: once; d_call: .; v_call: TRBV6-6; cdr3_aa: CASSISGVFRGGYTF; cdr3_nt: TGTGCCAGCAGCATTTCAGGGGTTTTTAGGGGTGGCTACACCTTC
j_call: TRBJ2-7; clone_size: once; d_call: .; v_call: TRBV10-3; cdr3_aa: CAISGPDRGFYEQYF; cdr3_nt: TGTGCCATCAGTGGACCCGATAGGGGCTTCTACGAGCAGTACTTC
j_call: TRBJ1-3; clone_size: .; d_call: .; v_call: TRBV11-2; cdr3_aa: CASSSRAGNTIYF; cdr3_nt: TGTGCCAGCAGCTCCCGGGCTGGAAACACCATATATTTT
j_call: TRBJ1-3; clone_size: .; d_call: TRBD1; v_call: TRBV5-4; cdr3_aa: CASSLQGRRGNTIYF; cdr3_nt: TGTGCCAGCAGTTTACAGGGGAGGAGGGGAAACACCATATATTTT